The rows below give T cell receptor beta chains drawn from one sample of a study of blood T cells in healthy people across ages. TCRdb called the 5' RACE reads again in MiXCR, with one record for every CDR3 protein. The table has 800,000 or so distinct CDR3 sequences, 46% seen once. Sequenced: blood. The receptors here all came from a man older than 75 in good health. CDR3s leave out the opening cysteine and the closing phenylalanine or tryptophan. A clone size is listed for some rows: how often the clone was seen (once, few, many), or a class if it is expanded.

V gene	J gene	clone size	CDR3 protein
TRBV3-1	TRBJ2-1	.	ASSPRIAGGYNEQF
TRBV7-9	TRBJ2-3	.	ASSLGEPTDTQY
TRBV11-2	.	few	ASAALHNEQY
TRBV12-3/TRBV12-4	TRBJ2-3	few	ASSLDAGITDTQY
TRBV2	TRBJ2-1	.	ASSDSSGSALNEQF
TRBV6-1	TRBJ1-2	many	ASREQGAGGYT
TRBV29-1	TRBJ2-3	few	SEKKGDTQY
TRBV5-5	TRBJ1-5	.	ASSLVGTENQPQH
TRBV25-1	.	.	ASSSDGAGAETQY
TRBV20-1	TRBJ2-6	.	SAIAGAHLSGANVLT
TRBV9	TRBJ2-3	.	ASSVTTGFTDTQY
TRBV20-1	TRBJ2-3	once	SAEGLAGNRMEADTQY
TRBV7-2	TRBJ2-1	.	ASRPAGEYSEQF
TRBV7-2	TRBJ1-2	.	ASGRSRTNYGYT
TRBV29-1	TRBJ2-1	.	SVEGTSGYYNERF
TRBV12-3/TRBV12-4	TRBJ2-7	many	ASSGQGSYEQY
TRBV28	.	.	ASNPGLASLKTQY
TRBV4-2	TRBJ2-5	many	ASSQVLRETQY
TRBV7-2	TRBJ1-6	few	ASSLGGGGLSPLH
TRBV7-3	TRBJ2-5	.	ASSLSLGGSEQY
TRBV29-1	TRBJ2-5	.	SVGGTREETQY
TRBV5-1	TRBJ1-4	.	ASSSFDGFNEKLF
TRBV29-1	TRBJ2-5	.	SVSPNQETQY
TRBV27	TRBJ2-1	few	ASSTRAGTSYNEQF
TRBV5-8	TRBJ2-1	.	ASSQDRGRESGQHYNEQF
TRBV24-1	TRBJ2-1	.	ATSDSQRGLARNEQF
TRBV15	TRBJ1-2	.	ATSSEGPGQGGLVYGYT
TRBV6-2/TRBV6-3	TRBJ2-1	few	ASSYSLKREAWEQF
TRBV6-6	TRBJ1-6	few	ASSYSQGNNSPLH
TRBV5-1	TRBJ2-1	.	ASSLLTSGSSYNEQF
TRBV29-1	TRBJ1-1	.	SVQTPMLRTEAF
TRBV25-1	TRBJ2-4	.	ASSAPGQGREQY
TRBV7-2	TRBJ2-3	many	ASSLGGSDTQY
TRBV27	TRBJ2-3	.	ASSSVLAGGGLGDTQY
TRBV7-9	TRBJ2-1	few	ASSPIGTSGRIYNEQF
TRBV20-1	TRBJ2-1	.	SAPTAGGHNEQF
TRBV5-1	TRBJ2-7	.	AGSLSGTGPYEQY
TRBV24-1	TRBJ2-1	.	ATSGRATHEQF
TRBV11-2	TRBJ2-3	.	ASSWTITQY
TRBV7-9	TRBJ2-1	.	ASSSRTSGPYNEQF
TRBV5-1	TRBJ2-1	.	ASSPQPGLDHNEQF
TRBV4-3	TRBJ1-5	.	ASNQDRTEGQPQH
TRBV7-3	TRBJ2-1	few	ASSLTLGAGGPLNEQF
TRBV29-1	TRBJ1-1	few	SAAEDPGREAF
TRBV7-2	TRBJ2-2	.	ASSLEPLNTGELF
TRBV7-2	TRBJ2-5	few	ASSLGPPAGGLETQY
TRBV6-1	TRBJ2-3	.	ASSEMDRSDTQY
TRBV7-9	TRBJ2-5	.	ASSLSGTGEETQY
TRBV7-6	TRBJ2-3	.	ASSLSTAGIAQY
TRBV20-1	TRBJ2-3	.	SAVLEGGRDTQY